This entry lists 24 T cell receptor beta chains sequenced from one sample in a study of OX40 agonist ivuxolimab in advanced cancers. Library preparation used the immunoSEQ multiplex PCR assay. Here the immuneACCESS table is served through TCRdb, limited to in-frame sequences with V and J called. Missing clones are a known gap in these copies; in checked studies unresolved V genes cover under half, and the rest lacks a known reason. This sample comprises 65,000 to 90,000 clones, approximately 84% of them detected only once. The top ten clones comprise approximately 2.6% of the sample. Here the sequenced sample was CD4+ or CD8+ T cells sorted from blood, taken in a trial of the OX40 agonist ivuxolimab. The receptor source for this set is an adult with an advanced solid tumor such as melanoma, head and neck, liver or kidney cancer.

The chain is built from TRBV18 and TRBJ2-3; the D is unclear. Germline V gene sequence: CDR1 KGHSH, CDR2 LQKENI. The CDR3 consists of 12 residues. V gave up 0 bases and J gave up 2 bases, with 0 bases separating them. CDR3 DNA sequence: TGTGCCAGCTCACCACCCACAGATACGCAGTATTTT. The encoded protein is CASSPPTDTQYF.

CDR3 residues: CASSLGLAGWADTQYF. As DNA, the CDR3 is TGTGCCAGCAGCTTAGGATTAGCGGGGTGGGCAGATACGCAGTATTTT. V usage is TRBV7-9 and J usage is TRBJ2-3; TRBD2 matches 8 bases. The CDR3 contains 16 residues. V trimming: 1 base; J trimming: 4 bases; junction bases outside the gene matches: 7. CDR1 is SEHNR and CDR2 is FQNEAQ in the germline V gene (reference sequence).

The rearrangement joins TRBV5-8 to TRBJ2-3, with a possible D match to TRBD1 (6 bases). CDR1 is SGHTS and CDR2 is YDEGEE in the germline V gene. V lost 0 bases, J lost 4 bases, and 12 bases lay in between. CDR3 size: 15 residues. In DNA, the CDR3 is TGTGCCAGCAGCTTGGACAGGGTGAAATCAGATACGCAGTATTTT. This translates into CASSLDRVKSDTQYF.

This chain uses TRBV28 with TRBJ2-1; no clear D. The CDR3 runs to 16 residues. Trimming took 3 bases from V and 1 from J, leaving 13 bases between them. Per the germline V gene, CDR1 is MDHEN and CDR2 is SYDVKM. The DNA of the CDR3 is TGTGCCAGCAGTTTCCCCATTAATGGTTCCTACAATGAGCAGTTCTTC. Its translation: CASSFPINGSYNEQFF.

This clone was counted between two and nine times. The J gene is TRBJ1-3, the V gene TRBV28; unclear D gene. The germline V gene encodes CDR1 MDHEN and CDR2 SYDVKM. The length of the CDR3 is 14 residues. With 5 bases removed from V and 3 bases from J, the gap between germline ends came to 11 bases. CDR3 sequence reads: CASSSPANGNTIYF. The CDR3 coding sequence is TGTGCCAGCAGTAGTCCTGCTAATGGAAACACCATATATTTT.

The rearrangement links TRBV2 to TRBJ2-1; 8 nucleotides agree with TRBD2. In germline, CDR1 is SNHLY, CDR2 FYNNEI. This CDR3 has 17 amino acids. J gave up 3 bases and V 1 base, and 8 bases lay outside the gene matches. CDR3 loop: CASSEVGTSGYYNEQFF. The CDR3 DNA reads TGTGCCAGCAGTGAAGTAGGTACTAGCGGCTACTACAATGAGCAGTTCTTC.

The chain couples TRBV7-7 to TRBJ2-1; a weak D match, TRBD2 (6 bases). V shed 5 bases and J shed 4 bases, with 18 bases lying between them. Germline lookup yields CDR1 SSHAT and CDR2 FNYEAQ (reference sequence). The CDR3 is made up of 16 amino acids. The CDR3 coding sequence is TGTGCCAGCAGCCCACGTGGAGGGGCGGGGTACAATGAGCAGTTCTTC. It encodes CASSPRGGAGYNEQFF.

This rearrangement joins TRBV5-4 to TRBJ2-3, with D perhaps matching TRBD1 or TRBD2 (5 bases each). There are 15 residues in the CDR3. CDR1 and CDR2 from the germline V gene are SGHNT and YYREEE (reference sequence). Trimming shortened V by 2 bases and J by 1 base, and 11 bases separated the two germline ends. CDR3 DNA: TGTGCCAGCAGCTTCGATGGGGGTCGCACAGATACGCAGTATTTT. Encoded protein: CASSFDGGRTDTQYF.

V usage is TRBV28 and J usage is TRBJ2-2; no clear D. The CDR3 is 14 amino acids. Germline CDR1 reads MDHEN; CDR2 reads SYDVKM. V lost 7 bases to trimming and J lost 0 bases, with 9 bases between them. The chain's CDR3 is CASKGAPNTGELFF. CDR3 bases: TGTGCCAGCAAAGGAGCACCGAACACCGGGGAGCTGTTTTTT.

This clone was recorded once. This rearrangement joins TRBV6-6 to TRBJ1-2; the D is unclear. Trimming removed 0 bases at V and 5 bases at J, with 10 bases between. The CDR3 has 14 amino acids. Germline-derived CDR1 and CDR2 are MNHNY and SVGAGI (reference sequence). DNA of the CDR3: TGTGCCAGCAGTTACTCGGGTACGGCTTATGGCTACACCTTC. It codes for CASSYSGTAYGYTF.

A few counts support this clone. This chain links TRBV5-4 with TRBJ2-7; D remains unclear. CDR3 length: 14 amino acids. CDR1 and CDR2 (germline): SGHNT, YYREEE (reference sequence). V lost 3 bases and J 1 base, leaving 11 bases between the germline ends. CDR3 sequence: CASSSRTGSYEQYV. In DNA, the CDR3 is TGTGCCAGCAGCTCTCGGACCGGATCCTACGAGCAGTACGTC.

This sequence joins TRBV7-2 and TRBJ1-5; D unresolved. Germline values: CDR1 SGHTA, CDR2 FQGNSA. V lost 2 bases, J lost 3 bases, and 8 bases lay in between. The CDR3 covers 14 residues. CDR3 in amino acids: CASSLRRDNQPQHF. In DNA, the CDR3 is TGTGCCAGCAGCTTACGCCGGGACAATCAGCCCCAGCATTTT.

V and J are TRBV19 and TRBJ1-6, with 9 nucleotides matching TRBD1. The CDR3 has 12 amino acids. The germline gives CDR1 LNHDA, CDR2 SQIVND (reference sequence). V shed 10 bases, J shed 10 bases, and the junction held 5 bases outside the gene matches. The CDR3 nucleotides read TGTGCCACAAGACAGGGGGAGTCACCCCTCCACTTT. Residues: CATRQGESPLHF.

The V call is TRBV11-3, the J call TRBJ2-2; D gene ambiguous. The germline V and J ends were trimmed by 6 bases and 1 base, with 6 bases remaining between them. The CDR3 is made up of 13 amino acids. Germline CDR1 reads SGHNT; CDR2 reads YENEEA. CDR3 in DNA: TGTGCCAGCAGTCTTAGGAACACCGGGGAGCTGTTTTTT. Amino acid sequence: CASSLRNTGELFF.

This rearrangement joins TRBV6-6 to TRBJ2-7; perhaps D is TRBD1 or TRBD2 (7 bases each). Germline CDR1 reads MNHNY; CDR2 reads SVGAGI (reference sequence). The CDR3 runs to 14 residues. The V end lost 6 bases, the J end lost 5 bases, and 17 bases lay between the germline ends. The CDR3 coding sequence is TGTGCCAGCAGGCCCACAGGGGCGGGGGACGAGCAGTACTTC. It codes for CASRPTGAGDEQYF.

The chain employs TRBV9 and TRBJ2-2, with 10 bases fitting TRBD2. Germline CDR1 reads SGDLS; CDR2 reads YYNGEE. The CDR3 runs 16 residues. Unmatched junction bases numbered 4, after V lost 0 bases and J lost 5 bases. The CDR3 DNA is TGTGCCAGCAGCGTAGCTAGCGGGGGCGGGACCGGGGAGCTGTTTTTT. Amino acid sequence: CASSVASGGGTGELFF.

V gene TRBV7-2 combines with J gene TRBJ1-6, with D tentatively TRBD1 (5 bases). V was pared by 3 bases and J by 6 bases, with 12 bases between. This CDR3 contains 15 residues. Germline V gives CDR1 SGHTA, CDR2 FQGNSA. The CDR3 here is CASSFDSDGNSPLHF. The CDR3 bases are TGTGCCAGCAGCTTTGACAGCGACGGTAATTCACCCCTCCACTTT.

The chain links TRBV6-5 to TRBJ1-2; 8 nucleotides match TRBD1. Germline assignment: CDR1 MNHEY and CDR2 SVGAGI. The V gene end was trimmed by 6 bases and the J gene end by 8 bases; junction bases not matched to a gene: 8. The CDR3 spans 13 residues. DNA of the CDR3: TGTGCCAGCAGATTTACAGGGGGTAGGGGCTACACCTTC. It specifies CASRFTGGRGYTF.

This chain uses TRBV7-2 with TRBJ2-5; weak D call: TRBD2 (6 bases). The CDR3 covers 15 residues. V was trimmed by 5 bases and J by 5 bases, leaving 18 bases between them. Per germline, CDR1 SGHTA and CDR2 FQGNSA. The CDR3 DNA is TGTGCCAGCAGCCCGAACGGGGGTTCCTGGGAGACCCAGTACTTC. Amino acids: CASSPNGGSWETQYF.

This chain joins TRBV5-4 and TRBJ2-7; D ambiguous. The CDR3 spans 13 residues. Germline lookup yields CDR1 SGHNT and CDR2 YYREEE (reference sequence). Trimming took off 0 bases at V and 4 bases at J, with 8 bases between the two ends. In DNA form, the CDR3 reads TGTGCCAGCAGCTTGGAAGGGTTATACGAGCAGTACTTC. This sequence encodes CASSLEGLYEQYF.

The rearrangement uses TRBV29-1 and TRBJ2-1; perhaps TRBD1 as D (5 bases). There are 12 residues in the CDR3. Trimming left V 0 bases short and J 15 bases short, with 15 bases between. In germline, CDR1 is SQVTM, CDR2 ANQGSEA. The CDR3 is CSVEDHVPRGFF. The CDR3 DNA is TGCAGCGTTGAAGATCATGTACCTAGGGGGTTCTTC.

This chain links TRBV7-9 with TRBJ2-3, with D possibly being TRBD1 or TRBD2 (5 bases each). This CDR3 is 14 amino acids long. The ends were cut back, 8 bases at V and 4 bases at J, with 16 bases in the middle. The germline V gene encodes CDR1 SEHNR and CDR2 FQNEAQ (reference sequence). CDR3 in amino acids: CASRPGTSSDTQYF. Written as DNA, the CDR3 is TGTGCCAGCCGCCCGGGGACCTCGTCAGATACGCAGTATTTT.

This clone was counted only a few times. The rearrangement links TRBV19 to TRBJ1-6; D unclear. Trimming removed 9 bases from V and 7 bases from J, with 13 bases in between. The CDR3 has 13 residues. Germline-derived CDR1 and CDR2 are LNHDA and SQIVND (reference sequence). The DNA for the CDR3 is TGTGCCAGCAGACTGATGGAGAATTCACCCCTCCACTTT. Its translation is CASRLMENSPLHF.

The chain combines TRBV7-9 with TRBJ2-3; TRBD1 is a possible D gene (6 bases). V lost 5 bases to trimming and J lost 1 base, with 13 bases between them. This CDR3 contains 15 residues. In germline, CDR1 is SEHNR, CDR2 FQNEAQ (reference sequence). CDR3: CASSIGTLRTDTQYF. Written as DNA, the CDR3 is TGTGCCAGCAGCATAGGGACACTCCGCACAGATACGCAGTATTTT.